This is a list of T cell receptor beta chains from one sample in a study of T cells in localized non-small cell lung cancer. Some clones are missing from TCRdb's copy, which holds only in-frame ones; the method was immunoSEQ multiplex PCR. Altogether roughly 1,400 clones are present, about 20% being singletons, with the ten largest covering 20%. The material was normal lung tissue next to the tumor, obtained before any cancer treatment. These receptors were collected from a female donor older than 55 with stage II squamous cell lung carcinoma. Both conserved end residues are part of each CDR3. D genes are given only for firm matches. Not every row has a clone size; where given, it reads once, few, many or a size class.

abundance: few; v_gene: TRBV7-8; j_gene: TRBJ2-3; d_gene: -; CDR3nt: TGTGCCAGCAGCTTAACGCGGGGACGCACAGATACGCAGTATTTT; CDR3aa: CASSLTRGRTDTQYF
abundance: few; v_gene: TRBV2; j_gene: TRBJ2-3; d_gene: -; CDR3nt: TGTGCCAGCAGTGGTCCCAGCAGCACAGATACGCAGTATTTT; CDR3aa: CASSGPSSTDTQYF
abundance: -; v_gene: TRBV28; j_gene: TRBJ2-3; d_gene: -; CDR3nt: TGTGCCAGCAGTCTATACCCCACAGATACGCAGTATTTT; CDR3aa: CASSLYPTDTQYF
abundance: few; v_gene: TRBV6-8; j_gene: TRBJ2-7; d_gene: TRBD2; CDR3nt: TGTGCCAGCAGTGACTCGCTAGCGGGAGGTTTCCCCTACGAGCAGTACTTC; CDR3aa: CASSDSLAGGFPYEQYF
abundance: once; v_gene: TRBV15; j_gene: TRBJ1-1; d_gene: -; CDR3nt: TGTGCCACCAGCAGAGAGGCAACCCGCTCTGAAGCTTTCTTT; CDR3aa: CATSREATRSEAFF
abundance: large; v_gene: TRBV6-8; j_gene: TRBJ1-1; d_gene: -; CDR3nt: TGTGCCAGCAGTACGCGGGATGGGAACACTGAAGCTTTCTTT; CDR3aa: CASSTRDGNTEAFF
abundance: -; v_gene: TRBV11-3; j_gene: TRBJ1-3; d_gene: TRBD1; CDR3nt: TGTGCCAGCAGCTTAGAGGCAACAGGGGGTTTTGGAAACACCATATATTTT; CDR3aa: CASSLEATGGFGNTIYF
abundance: -; v_gene: TRBV6-4; j_gene: TRBJ2-1; d_gene: -; CDR3nt: TGTGCCAGCAGTGCTCAAGGCGGGTCGCATGAGCAGTTCTTC; CDR3aa: CASSAQGGSHEQFF
abundance: -; v_gene: TRBV19; j_gene: TRBJ1-2; d_gene: TRBD1; CDR3nt: TGTGCCAGTAGTCCGGGACAGGGGGCAAATAACTATGGCTACACCTTC; CDR3aa: CASSPGQGANNYGYTF
abundance: medium-sized; v_gene: TRBV6-8; j_gene: TRBJ1-2; d_gene: -; CDR3nt: TGTGCCAGCAGTCGGGACCCCGCTAACTATGGCTACACCTTC; CDR3aa: CASSRDPANYGYTF
abundance: few; v_gene: TRBV18; j_gene: TRBJ2-1; d_gene: TRBD2; CDR3nt: TGTGCCAGCTCACCACCGGGGCGGGAGGTAGGTGAGCAGTTCTTC; CDR3aa: CASSPPGREVGEQFF
abundance: -; v_gene: TRBV18; j_gene: TRBJ1-2; d_gene: TRBD1; CDR3nt: TGTGCCAGCTCCCCCGGGACAGAATATGGCTACACCTTC; CDR3aa: CASSPGTEYGYTF
abundance: few; v_gene: TRBV18; j_gene: TRBJ2-7; d_gene: -; CDR3nt: TGTGCCAGCTCACCAGAGACAACCTTTTACGAGCAGTACTTC; CDR3aa: CASSPETTFYEQYF
abundance: -; v_gene: TRBV6-8; j_gene: TRBJ2-5; d_gene: -; CDR3nt: TGTGCCATCAGTTCGCGGCAAGAGACCCAGTACTTC; CDR3aa: CAISSRQETQYF
abundance: few; v_gene: TRBV11-3; j_gene: TRBJ2-1; d_gene: TRBD2; CDR3nt: TGTGCCAGCAGCTCACAGGGACTAGCGGGAGAAGAGCAGTTCTTC; CDR3aa: CASSSQGLAGEEQFF
abundance: -; v_gene: TRBV11-3; j_gene: TRBJ2-7; d_gene: TRBD2; CDR3nt: TGTGCCAGCAGCTTAGACTGGACTAGCGGGAGGTTCAGGGGAGCCTACGAGCAGTACTTC; CDR3aa: CASSLDWTSGRFRGAYEQYF
abundance: medium-sized; v_gene: TRBV4-1; j_gene: TRBJ2-2; d_gene: -; CDR3nt: TGCGCCAGCAGCCAAGGGACTCAAAACACCGGGGAGCTGTTTTTT; CDR3aa: CASSQGTQNTGELFF
abundance: medium-sized; v_gene: TRBV28; j_gene: TRBJ1-2; d_gene: TRBD1; CDR3nt: TGTGCCAGCAGTTTCTTCGTGGACAGGGTTTATGGCTACACCTTC; CDR3aa: CASSFFVDRVYGYTF
abundance: -; v_gene: TRBV14; j_gene: TRBJ2-3; d_gene: TRBD1; CDR3nt: TGTGCCAGCAGCCAGTACAGGGGGCTGACAGATACGCAGTATTTT; CDR3aa: CASSQYRGLTDTQYF
abundance: few; v_gene: TRBV10-2; j_gene: TRBJ1-5; d_gene: -; CDR3nt: TGCGCCAGCAGTGAGTCCCCGGGGAATAGCAATCAGCCCCAGCATTTT; CDR3aa: CASSESPGNSNQPQHF
abundance: -; v_gene: TRBV25-1; j_gene: TRBJ1-1; d_gene: -; CDR3nt: TGTGCCAGCAGTGCGCAGCCAGACACTGAAGCTTTCTTT; CDR3aa: CASSAQPDTEAFF
abundance: -; v_gene: TRBV6-8; j_gene: TRBJ1-5; d_gene: -; CDR3nt: TGTGCCAGCAGCTCCAGGGGTAAAAAAGGTCAGCCCCAGCATTTT; CDR3aa: CASSSRGKKGQPQHF
abundance: large; v_gene: TRBV18; j_gene: TRBJ2-2; d_gene: -; CDR3nt: TGTGCCAGCTCACCCCCACGGGGGAACACCGGGGAGCTGTTTTTT; CDR3aa: CASSPPRGNTGELFF
abundance: hyperexpanded; v_gene: TRBV9; j_gene: TRBJ1-1; d_gene: TRBD1; CDR3nt: TGTGCCAGCAGTGCCGGACAGGGGAACACTGAAGCTTTCTTT; CDR3aa: CASSAGQGNTEAFF
abundance: few; v_gene: TRBV6-8; j_gene: TRBJ2-5; d_gene: -; CDR3nt: TGTGCCAGCAGGGGTAGCGGAGGGACCCAGTACTTC; CDR3aa: CASRGSGGTQYF
abundance: -; v_gene: TRBV28; j_gene: TRBJ2-4; d_gene: -; CDR3nt: TGTGCCAGCAGTTTGGGAGCCAAAAACATTCAGTACTTC; CDR3aa: CASSLGAKNIQYF
abundance: medium-sized; v_gene: TRBV12-5; j_gene: TRBJ2-5; d_gene: TRBD2; CDR3nt: TGTGCCAGCTCCTATGGGGGGGTTACAGAGACCCAGTACTTC; CDR3aa: CASSYGGVTETQYF
abundance: few; v_gene: TRBV18; j_gene: TRBJ2-7; d_gene: TRBD1; CDR3nt: TGTGCCAGCTCCCCGGACAGGGGGAAATACGAGCAGTACTTC; CDR3aa: CASSPDRGKYEQYF
abundance: few; v_gene: TRBV19; j_gene: TRBJ2-1; d_gene: -; CDR3nt: TGTGCCAGTAACCAGGCCAGTGAGCAGTTCTTC; CDR3aa: CASNQASEQFF
abundance: -; v_gene: TRBV28; j_gene: TRBJ1-5; d_gene: -; CDR3nt: TGTGCCAGCAGGGTGAATAGCAATCAGCCCCAGCATTTT; CDR3aa: CASRVNSNQPQHF
abundance: few; v_gene: TRBV28; j_gene: TRBJ1-1; d_gene: -; CDR3nt: TGTGCCAGCAGTCTTACCCACAGGGAGTTAATGCGCACTGAAGCTTTCTTT; CDR3aa: CASSLTHRELMRTEAFF
abundance: few; v_gene: TRBV6-8; j_gene: TRBJ2-2; d_gene: -; CDR3nt: TGTGCCAGCTGCCCTGTGGGGACCGGGGAGCTGTTTTTT; CDR3aa: CASCPVGTGELFF
abundance: -; v_gene: TRBV6-8; j_gene: TRBJ1-1; d_gene: TRBD1; CDR3nt: TGTGCCATCAGTTCTTCTCTGACAGGGTCGTACACTGAAGCTTTCTTT; CDR3aa: CAISSSLTGSYTEAFF
abundance: -; v_gene: TRBV6-8; j_gene: TRBJ2-2; d_gene: TRBD1; CDR3nt: TGTGCCAGCACCCCGACAGGGGGCTGGGGGGAGCTGTTTTTT; CDR3aa: CASTPTGGWGELFF
abundance: -; v_gene: TRBV5-1; j_gene: TRBJ1-4; d_gene: -; CDR3nt: TGCGCCAGCAGCTTGGCGGAGGGGGCTAATGAAAAACTGTTTTTT; CDR3aa: CASSLAEGANEKLFF
abundance: -; v_gene: TRBV29-1; j_gene: TRBJ2-3; d_gene: TRBD2; CDR3nt: TGCAGCGTTTATGGACTAGCGGGGAGCACAGATACGCAGTATTTT; CDR3aa: CSVYGLAGSTDTQYF
abundance: -; v_gene: TRBV29-1; j_gene: TRBJ2-3; d_gene: TRBD2; CDR3nt: TGCAGCGCCCGCGGGACTAGCGGGAGCACAGATACGCAGTATTTT; CDR3aa: CSARGTSGSTDTQYF
abundance: once; v_gene: TRBV18; j_gene: TRBJ1-1; d_gene: -; CDR3nt: TGTGCCAGCTCACAGGGGCGGGACACTGAAGCTTTCTTT; CDR3aa: CASSQGRDTEAFF
abundance: few; v_gene: TRBV1; j_gene: TRBJ1-4; d_gene: -; CDR3nt: TGCGCCAGCAGCCAAGATTTTCCCAGGGTAGAGTTGAGTGAAAAACTGTTTTTT; CDR3aa: CASSQDFPRVELSEKLFF
abundance: -; v_gene: TRBV9; j_gene: TRBJ1-3; d_gene: -; CDR3nt: TGTGCCAGCAGCGTCTCCGGCTCTGGAAACACCATATATTTT; CDR3aa: CASSVSGSGNTIYF
abundance: -; v_gene: TRBV6-1; j_gene: TRBJ1-1; d_gene: -; CDR3nt: TGTGCCAGCAGTGAAGCGGGAGGGACGGCTGAAGCTTTCTTT; CDR3aa: CASSEAGGTAEAFF
abundance: few; v_gene: TRBV19; j_gene: TRBJ2-7; d_gene: -; CDR3nt: TGTGCCAGCAAGCGGACGGAGAGTTACGAGCAGTACTTC; CDR3aa: CASKRTESYEQYF